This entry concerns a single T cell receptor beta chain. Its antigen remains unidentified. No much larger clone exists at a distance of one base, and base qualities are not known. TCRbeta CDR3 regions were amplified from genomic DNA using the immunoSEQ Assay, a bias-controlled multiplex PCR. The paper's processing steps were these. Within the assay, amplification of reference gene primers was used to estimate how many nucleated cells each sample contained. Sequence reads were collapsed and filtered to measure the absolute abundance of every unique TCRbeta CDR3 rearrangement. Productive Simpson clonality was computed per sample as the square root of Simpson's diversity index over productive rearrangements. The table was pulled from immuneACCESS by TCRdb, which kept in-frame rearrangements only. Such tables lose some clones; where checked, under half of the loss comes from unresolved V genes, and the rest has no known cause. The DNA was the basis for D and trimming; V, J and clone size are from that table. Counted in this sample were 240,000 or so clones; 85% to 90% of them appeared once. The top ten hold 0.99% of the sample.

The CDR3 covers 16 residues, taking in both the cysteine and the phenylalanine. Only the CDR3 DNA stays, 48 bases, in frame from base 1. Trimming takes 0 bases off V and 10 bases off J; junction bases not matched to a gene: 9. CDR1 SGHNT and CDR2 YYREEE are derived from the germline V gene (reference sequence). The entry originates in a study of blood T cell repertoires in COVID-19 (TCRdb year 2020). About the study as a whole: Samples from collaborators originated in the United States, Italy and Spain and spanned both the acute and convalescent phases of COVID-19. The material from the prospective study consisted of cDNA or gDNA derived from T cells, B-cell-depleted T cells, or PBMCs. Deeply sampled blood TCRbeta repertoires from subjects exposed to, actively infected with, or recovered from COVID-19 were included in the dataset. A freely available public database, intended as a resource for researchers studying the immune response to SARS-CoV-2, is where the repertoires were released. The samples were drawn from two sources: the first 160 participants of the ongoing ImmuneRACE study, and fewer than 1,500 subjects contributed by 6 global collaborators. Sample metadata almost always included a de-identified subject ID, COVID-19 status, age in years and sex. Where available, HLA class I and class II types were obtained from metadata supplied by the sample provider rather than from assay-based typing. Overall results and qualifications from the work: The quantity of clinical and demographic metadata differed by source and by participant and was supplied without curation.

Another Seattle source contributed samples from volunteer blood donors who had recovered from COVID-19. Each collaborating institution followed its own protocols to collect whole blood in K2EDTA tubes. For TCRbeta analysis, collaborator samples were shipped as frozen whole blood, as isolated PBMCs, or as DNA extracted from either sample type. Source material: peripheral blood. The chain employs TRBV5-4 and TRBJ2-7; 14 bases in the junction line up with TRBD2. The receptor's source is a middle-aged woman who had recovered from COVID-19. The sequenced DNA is TGTGCCAGCAGCTTGGGAGGGACTAGCGGGAGTCTGGTTCAGTACTTC. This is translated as CASSLGGTSGSLVQYF.